Listed here are 20 T cell receptor beta chains from one sample, sequenced in a study of blood T cell repertoires in COVID-19. Generated by immunoSEQ multiplex PCR, the TCRdb table keeps only in-frame clones and is missing some. Of approximately 150,000 clones listed, 80% to 90% are singletons. Source material: peripheral blood. The origin of the receptors is an elderly woman with COVID-19, enrolled during active disease.

This clone was recorded a few times. This chain links TRBV24-1 with TRBJ2-7, with TRBD2 matching over 10 bases. The length of the CDR3 is 15 residues. Unmatched junction bases numbered 6, after V lost 3 bases and J lost 5 bases. CDR1 and CDR2 (germline): KGHDR, SFDVKD. The CDR3 protein is CATSDPSGRANEQYF. CDR3 DNA: TGTGCCACCAGTGATCCAAGCGGGAGGGCCAACGAGCAGTACTTC.

The chain has TRBV5-1 and TRBJ1-1; perhaps TRBD1 as D (5 bases). Germline CDR1 and CDR2: SGHRS and YFSETQ. The CDR3 is 14 amino acids. The V and J ends lost 4 bases and 1 base respectively, with 11 bases between them. The CDR3 spells CASSAGLANTEAFF. CDR3 nucleotide sequence: TGCGCCAGCAGCGCGGGACTTGCGAACACTGAAGCTTTCTTT. The full variable domain, rest sourced from reference TRBV5-1 and TRBJ1-1, is KAGVTQTPRYLIKTRGQQVTLSCSPISGHRSVSWYQQTPGQGLQFLFEYFSETQRNKGNFPGRFSGRQFSNSRSEMNVSTLELGDSALYLCASSAGLANTEAFFGQGTRLTVV.

V is TRBV18 and J is TRBJ1-2; tentative D call: TRBD1 (5 bases). Per the germline V gene, CDR1 is KGHSH and CDR2 is LQKENI. The CDR3 spans 14 residues. V was trimmed by 3 bases and J by 6 bases, leaving 14 bases between them. In nucleotides, the CDR3 is TGTGCCAGCTCACCCATTGGCGGGACGGATGGCTACACCTTC. Translation: CASSPIGGTDGYTF.

This chain joins TRBV7-3 and TRBJ1-1; weak D call: TRBD1 (5 bases). Germline V gives CDR1 SGHTA, CDR2 FQGTGA. This CDR3 spans 12 amino acids. The V and J ends lost 5 bases and 10 bases respectively, with 14 bases between them. CDR3 region: CASSRDSAPAFF. CDR3 sequence (DNA): TGTGCCAGCAGCCGAGACAGCGCTCCAGCTTTCTTT.

The V gene is TRBV3-1 (or the pseudogene TRBV3-2), the J gene TRBJ2-5; maybe TRBD2 (6 bases). The CDR3 extends over 13 amino acids. CDR1 LGHDT and CDR2 YNNKEL come from the germline V gene (reference sequence). The V end was cut by 3 bases, the J end by 5 bases, with 10 bases between. The CDR3 loop reads CASSHAGWETQYF. CDR3 bases: TGTGCCAGCAGCCACGCGGGGTGGGAGACCCAGTACTTC.

The chain is built from TRBV7-3 and TRBJ2-7; 8 bases fit TRBD1. Germline V CDR1 and CDR2: SGHTA, FQGTGA. This CDR3 has 17 amino acids. The ends lost 0 bases at V and 2 bases at J; junction bases unmatched: 9. This chain's CDR3 is CASSLTGSGTGAYEQYF. CDR3 DNA: TGTGCCAGCAGCTTAACGGGATCCGGGACAGGAGCCTACGAGCAGTACTTC.

V is TRBV28 and J is TRBJ2-1; 10 bases fit TRBD1. V was pared by 3 bases and J by 7 bases, with 6 bases of the junction left unmatched. The germline V gene encodes CDR1 MDHEN and CDR2 SYDVKM. The CDR3 runs to 15 residues. The CDR3 DNA follows: TGTGCCAGCAGTTTTTTGACAGGGGGCCTTAATGAGCAGTTCTTC. Amino acid sequence: CASSFLTGGLNEQFF.

CDR3 nucleotide sequence: TGCAGCGTGGGGGGACAGGGGCATTACAATGAGCAGTTCTTC. It is translated as CSVGGQGHYNEQFF. The rearrangement joins TRBV29-1 to TRBJ2-1, with 10 bases identical to TRBD1. The length of the CDR3 is 14 residues. Looked up from germline, CDR1 is SQVTM and CDR2 is ANQGSEA. V lost 6 bases and J lost 4; bases outside the gene matches: 6.

This clone showed up just once. The chain has TRBV18 and TRBJ1-2; D may be TRBD1 (6 bases). The CDR3 spans 14 residues. Germline values: CDR1 KGHSH, CDR2 LQKENI. Trimming took 4 bases from V and 0 from J, leaving 9 bases between them. CDR3 sequence reads: CASSLGTTNYGYTF. The CDR3 DNA follows: TGTGCCAGCTCACTAGGGACAACTAACTATGGCTACACCTTC.

In this sample, this clone turned up once. The V gene is TRBV6-5, the J gene TRBJ2-1, with D perhaps TRBD2 (6 bases). Germline V gene data show CDR1 as MNHEY and CDR2 as SVGAGI. Trimming left V 5 bases short and J 0 bases short, with 8 bases between. This CDR3 comprises 14 residues. The chain's CDR3 is CASSRESSYNEQFF. For the CDR3, the DNA is TGTGCCAGCAGTCGGGAGAGCTCCTACAATGAGCAGTTCTTC.

This clone was detected a few times. V gene TRBV19 combines with J gene TRBJ2-7; 9 nucleotides line up with TRBD2. This CDR3 is built from 15 residues. From germline, CDR1 is LNHDA and CDR2 SQIVND (reference sequence). V was clipped by 3 bases and J by 4 bases; unmatched bases: 7. The CDR3: CASSMWASGKYEQYF. The CDR3 nucleotides are TGTGCCAGTAGTATGTGGGCTAGCGGGAAATACGAGCAGTACTTC. Variable domain in full (rest from reference TRBV19 and TRBJ2-7): DGGITQSPKYLFRKEGQNVTLSCEQNLNHDAMYWYRQDPGQGLRLIYYSQIVNDFQKGDIAEGYSVSREKKESFPLTVTSAQKNPTAFYLCASSMWASGKYEQYFGPGTRLTVT.

V usage is TRBV11-2 and J usage is TRBJ2-3; 10 nucleotides agree with TRBD2. V was clipped by 5 bases and J by 8 bases; unmatched bases: 7. CDR3 length equals 14 residues. CDR1 SGHAT and CDR2 FQNNGV come from the germline V gene. In DNA, the CDR3 is TGTGCCAGCAGCCGTGGACTAGCGGAGGGTACGCAGTATTTT. Its translation: CASSRGLAEGTQYF.

The CDR3 nucleotides are TGTGCCAGCAGCCCAGGACTAGCGGGGGCCCCTGAGCAGTTCTTC. Its protein product is CASSPGLAGAPEQFF. The rearrangement joins TRBV7-8 to TRBJ2-1; 13 bases match TRBD2. The CDR3 extends over 15 amino acids. The V and J ends lost 5 bases and 9 bases, in that order; junction bases with no gene match: 7. Per the germline V gene, CDR1 is SGHVS and CDR2 is FQNEAQ.

The chain employs TRBV29-1 and TRBJ1-6; TRBD1 matches 9 bases. Germline CDR1 reads SQVTM; CDR2 reads ANQGSEA. The junction had 2 bases not matched to a gene; V was cut back by 6 bases and J by 5 bases. There are 13 residues in the CDR3. This chain's CDR3 is CSVWTGDNSPLHF. CDR3 nucleotides: TGCAGCGTGTGGACAGGGGATAATTCACCCCTCCACTTT.

The chain has TRBV18 and TRBJ2-7; perhaps TRBD2 as D (6 bases). V dropped 6 bases and J dropped 4 bases, with 13 bases sitting between them. The CDR3 spans 13 residues. Germline loops: CDR1 KGHSH, CDR2 LQKENI. The DNA of the CDR3 is TGTGCCAGCTCCCCTACGGGGGAGTACGAGCAGTACTTC. Amino acid sequence: CASSPTGEYEQYF.

The rearrangement joins TRBV5-1 to TRBJ2-2; a possible D gene is TRBD2 (5 bases). Per the germline V gene, CDR1 is SGHRS and CDR2 is YFSETQ. The V end lost 0 bases, the J end lost 1 base, and 13 bases lay between the germline ends. CDR3 size: 17 residues. The CDR3, as DNA: TGCGCCAGCAGCTTGGTAATTAGTCGGGAGAACACCGGGGAGCTGTTTTTT. It specifies CASSLVISRENTGELFF.

The chain recombines TRBV2 with TRBJ2-2, with TRBD2 matching over 9 bases. V gave up 5 bases and J gave up 7 bases; unmatched junction bases: 8. The CDR3 extends over 15 amino acids. Germline V gene data show CDR1 as SNHLY and CDR2 as FYNNEI. The DNA for the CDR3 is TGTGCCAGCAGTCCCCACAGCGGGGGGAACGGGGAGCTGTTTTTT. Its protein is CASSPHSGGNGELFF.

The CDR3 nucleotides are TGTGCCAGCAGTTTAGGACGGCTAGCGGCGCAGTATTTT. Amino acids: CASSLGRLAAQYF. The rearrangement links TRBV12-3 or TRBV12-4 to TRBJ2-3, with 7 bases that match TRBD2. The CDR3 consists of 13 residues. Losses at the gene ends were 1 base for V and 10 bases for J; bases not matched to a gene: 5.

The rearrangement uses TRBV19 and TRBJ2-7, with TRBD2 as a possible D gene (5 bases). In germline, CDR1 is LNHDA, CDR2 SQIVND (reference sequence). V was clipped by 3 bases and J by 3 bases, with 12 bases between them. The CDR3 length is 14 residues. The CDR3 nucleotides are TGTGCCAGTAGTATTCTCGGACTCAACTACGAGCAGTACTTC. This sequence encodes CASSILGLNYEQYF.

This chain joins TRBV11-2 and TRBJ2-1; D call uncertain. CDR1 and CDR2 from the germline V gene are SGHAT and FQNNGV. The length of the CDR3 is 15 residues. V shed 3 bases and J shed 2 bases, with 11 bases lying between them. The CDR3 DNA follows: TGTGCCAGCAGCTTCGGCAGGCCCACCTACAATGAGCAGTTCTTC. Amino acid sequence: CASSFGRPTYNEQFF.